This T cell receptor (beta chain) was obtained from a study of T-cell reconstitution after alpha-beta-depleted transplantation in children. The study's findings and limits: Expanded clones from the graft, numbering several hundred, reportedly supplied alpha-beta T cells about two months after transplant. High day-60 TCRbeta diversity in some patients came from surviving recipient T cells and thymic progenitors.

Regarding this clonotype: The antigen remains undetermined.

After removal of 6 bases from V and 6 bases from J, the junction contained 10 bases not matched to a gene. The germline CDR1 and CDR2 sequences are DFQATT and SNEGSKA (reference sequence). The CDR3 is made up of 14 amino acids. During its preparation, the TCRbeta library received unique molecular identifiers. TCRdb re-called the PCR reads through MiXCR, storing one row per CDR3 protein. The table includes more than 40,000 distinct CDR3 sequences, about 50% detected once. The source is a boy less than two years old with SCID, due to receive a stem cell transplant. The sample was peripheral blood, taken before TCRalphabeta/CD19-depleted stem cell transplant. This chain connects TRBV20-1 to TRBJ2-5; TRBD1 aligns across 10 bases. The CDR3 reads CSAAGTGVTKTQYF. CDR3 DNA: TGCAGTGCCGCCGGGACAGGGGTTACGAAGACCCAGTACTTC.